The rows below give T cell receptor beta chains drawn from one sample of a study of cytomegalovirus exposure and HLA in healthy donors. Sequenced by immunoSEQ multiplex PCR; TCRdb stores in-frame clones only, minus some. The table lists over 150,000 clones, roughly 78% of them singletons, with 1% in the top ten. The sequencing sample was made of PBMCs. These receptor sequences come from a woman in her 50s in good health and CMV-seropositive. The CDR3 runs from the conserved cysteine through the conserved F or W. Fields, in order: J gene, D gene, clone size, V gene, CDR3 DNA, CDR3 protein. A D gene is named only where the DNA matches it firmly. Expanded clones get a size class; other rows say once, few or many, or leave the size out.

j_gene: TRBJ1-1
d_gene: TRBD1
abundance: NA
v_gene: TRBV7-2
CDR3nt: TGTGCCAGCAGCTTACTGCGAGACAGGGGTTCTTCTGAAGCTTTCTTT
CDR3aa: CASSLLRDRGSSEAFF

j_gene: TRBJ2-7
d_gene: NA
abundance: few
v_gene: TRBV18
CDR3nt: TGTGCCAGCTCACCCCCCGGGACTCTGGGGTACGAGCAGTACTTC
CDR3aa: CASSPPGTLGYEQYF

j_gene: TRBJ2-5
d_gene: TRBD1
abundance: NA
v_gene: TRBV6-4
CDR3nt: TGTGCCAGCAGTGACACATATGGACAGGGAGAGACCCAGTACTTC
CDR3aa: CASSDTYGQGETQYF

j_gene: TRBJ1-2
d_gene: NA
abundance: NA
v_gene: TRBV9
CDR3nt: TGTGCCAGCAGCGTAGCTTCTGGCACCTATGGCTACACCTTC
CDR3aa: CASSVASGTYGYTF

j_gene: TRBJ1-2
d_gene: NA
abundance: once
v_gene: TRBV25-1
CDR3nt: TGTGCCAGCAGGGAAGCAGGGTTCTACTATGGCTACACCTTC
CDR3aa: CASREAGFYYGYTF

j_gene: TRBJ2-6
d_gene: TRBD1
abundance: NA
v_gene: TRBV6-4
CDR3nt: TGTGCCAGCAGTGACACACGGGACAGCTTCTCTGGGGCCAACGTCCTGACTTTC
CDR3aa: CASSDTRDSFSGANVLTF

j_gene: TRBJ2-5
d_gene: NA
abundance: NA
v_gene: TRBV7-6
CDR3nt: TGTGCCAGCAGCCCCGGGACATCGAAAGAGACCCAGTACTTC
CDR3aa: CASSPGTSKETQYF

j_gene: TRBJ2-7
d_gene: TRBD1
abundance: few
v_gene: TRBV18
CDR3nt: TGTGCCAGCTCACCGGGACAGGGGGTTTCCTACGAGCAGTACTTC
CDR3aa: CASSPGQGVSYEQYF

j_gene: TRBJ1-2
d_gene: NA
abundance: NA
v_gene: TRBV5-6
CDR3nt: TGTGCCAGCAGCCCCCTGGAGGGTAGGGGCTACACCTTC
CDR3aa: CASSPLEGRGYTF

j_gene: TRBJ2-7
d_gene: TRBD1
abundance: few
v_gene: TRBV7-9
CDR3nt: TGTGCCAGCACCGGGACAGGGCCCTACGAGCAGTACTTC
CDR3aa: CASTGTGPYEQYF

j_gene: TRBJ1-1
d_gene: TRBD1
abundance: NA
v_gene: TRBV6-1
CDR3nt: TGTGCCATCGCCCCGGGACAGGGCTACACTGAAGCTTTCTTT
CDR3aa: CAIAPGQGYTEAFF

j_gene: TRBJ1-5
d_gene: TRBD1
abundance: NA
v_gene: TRBV4-2
CDR3nt: TGTGCCAGCAGCCTGGACAGGGATGGCAATCAGCCCCAGCATTTT
CDR3aa: CASSLDRDGNQPQHF

j_gene: TRBJ1-1
d_gene: NA
abundance: NA
v_gene: TRBV18
CDR3nt: TGTGCCAGCTCACTCCAGGACATTTTGAACACTGAAGCTTTCTTT
CDR3aa: CASSLQDILNTEAFF

j_gene: TRBJ1-1
d_gene: TRBD1
abundance: NA
v_gene: TRBV9
CDR3nt: TGTGCCAGCAGCACCCCTGGACAGGGAGGAACTGAAGCTTTCTTT
CDR3aa: CASSTPGQGGTEAFF

j_gene: TRBJ2-1
d_gene: TRBD2
abundance: few
v_gene: TRBV7-9
CDR3nt: TGTGCCAGCAGCGAGCGGGAGGGTATGATCAATGAGCAGTTCTTC
CDR3aa: CASSEREGMINEQFF

j_gene: TRBJ2-3
d_gene: NA
abundance: NA
v_gene: TRBV2
CDR3nt: TGTGCCAGCAGTGTAGAAGGGGTTGGAGATACGCAGTATTTT
CDR3aa: CASSVEGVGDTQYF

j_gene: TRBJ1-3
d_gene: NA
abundance: NA
v_gene: TRBV9
CDR3nt: TGTGCCAGCAGCGTAGAGCTTCTGGGAGGAGGCCTCTCTGGAAACACCATATATTTT
CDR3aa: CASSVELLGGGLSGNTIYF

j_gene: TRBJ2-3
d_gene: TRBD1
abundance: NA
v_gene: TRBV4-3
CDR3nt: TGCGCCAGCAGCCACAGACAGGGAACAGATACGCAGTATTTT
CDR3aa: CASSHRQGTDTQYF

j_gene: TRBJ2-5
d_gene: TRBD1
abundance: NA
v_gene: TRBV7-9
CDR3nt: TGTGCCAGCAGCCTGACAGGGCCTGGAGAGCAGTACTTC
CDR3aa: CASSLTGPGEQYF

j_gene: TRBJ2-3
d_gene: TRBD1
abundance: NA
v_gene: TRBV9
CDR3nt: TGTGCCAGCAGCGTAGAGGCGACAGGGGGGCTTTGGGATACGCAGTATTTT
CDR3aa: CASSVEATGGLWDTQYF

j_gene: TRBJ1-5
d_gene: NA
abundance: few
v_gene: TRBV18
CDR3nt: TGTGCCAGCTCACCGGCAGTAAATAGCAATCAGCCCCAGCATTTT
CDR3aa: CASSPAVNSNQPQHF

j_gene: TRBJ2-3
d_gene: TRBD2
abundance: NA
v_gene: TRBV15
CDR3nt: TGTGCCACCAGCAGAACCCTAGCGGGGGGGCGCACAGATACGCAGTATTTT
CDR3aa: CATSRTLAGGRTDTQYF

j_gene: TRBJ2-5
d_gene: TRBD1
abundance: NA
v_gene: TRBV9
CDR3nt: TGTGCCAGCAGCGGGCAGGGGGCAGGGGGGACCCAGTACTTC
CDR3aa: CASSGQGAGGTQYF

j_gene: TRBJ1-2
d_gene: TRBD1
abundance: NA
v_gene: TRBV2
CDR3nt: TGTGCCAGCAGGGACAGGGGGGACTATGGCTACACCTTC
CDR3aa: CASRDRGDYGYTF

j_gene: TRBJ2-5
d_gene: NA
abundance: NA
v_gene: TRBV15
CDR3nt: TGTGCCACCAGCAGAGCCCGCGCGGGGCAAGAGACCCAGTACTTC
CDR3aa: CATSRARAGQETQYF

j_gene: TRBJ2-2
d_gene: NA
abundance: NA
v_gene: TRBV6-4
CDR3nt: TGTGCCAGCAGTGGTTTGAGCTTCACCGGGGAGCTGTTTTTT
CDR3aa: CASSGLSFTGELFF

j_gene: TRBJ2-3
d_gene: NA
abundance: once
v_gene: TRBV7-3
CDR3nt: TGTGCCAGCAGCGTGGACACTAGCAGAACGCAGTATTTT
CDR3aa: CASSVDTSRTQYF